Sequencing of this TCR beta chain was carried out in a study of neurological immune-mediated disorders. This clonotype was detected many times. Individuals who volunteered at a blood bank located in Maryland, USA, made up the group of healthy controls. 5'RACE generated cDNA with 10-nucleotide random UMIs. In TCRdb, the 5' RACE reads were re-called with MiXCR into one record per CDR3 protein. The table shows roughly 80,000 distinct CDR3 sequences, with 10% occurring only once. This CDR3 is built from 13 residues. After removal of 6 bases from V and 5 bases from J, the junction contained 5 bases not matched to a gene.

The sequenced sample consisted of PBMCs. This clonotype was obtained from a man in his forties in good health. The chain has TRBV12-3 or TRBV12-4 and TRBJ1-1; 8 bases agree with TRBD1. The CDR3 sequence is CASSRTGKTEAFF. The DNA for the CDR3 is TGTGCCAGCAGCCGGACAGGGAAAACTGAAGCTTTCTTT.